The 15 T cell receptor beta chains below were found in one sample sequenced in a study of monozygotic twins with cystic fibrosis. TCRdb's table, derived via immunoSEQ multiplex PCR, lists solely in-frame clones and lacks some. The table has over 30,000 clones, around 90% seen once. Material for sequencing was blood. These TCRs come from a boy aged 2 to 10 with cystic fibrosis.

The rearrangement uses TRBV7-9 and TRBJ2-5; 7 positions agree with TRBD2. The length of the CDR3 is 15 residues. V was pared by 5 bases and J by 3 bases, with 9 bases of the junction left unmatched. Germline-derived CDR1 and CDR2 are SEHNR and FQNEAQ (reference sequence). The CDR3 region is CASSPVTSREETQYF. DNA of the CDR3: TGTGCCAGCAGCCCCGTGACTAGCAGGGAAGAGACCCAGTACTTC.

The chain carries TRBV11-2 and TRBJ1-3, with 8 positions matching TRBD1. CDR1 is SGHAT and CDR2 is FQNNGV in the germline V gene. This CDR3 contains 14 residues. V lost 5 bases to trimming and J lost 1 base; unmatched junction nucleotides: 1. CDR3 in amino acids: CASSGQGSGNTIYF. Written as DNA, the CDR3 is TGTGCCAGCAGCGGACAGGGTTCTGGAAACACCATATATTTT.

The chain couples TRBV12-5 to TRBJ1-1; no reliable D call. Between the trimmed V and J ends, which lost 0 bases and 3 bases, there was a span of 17 bases. The CDR3 covers 17 residues. CDR1 and CDR2 from the germline V gene are LGHNT and FRNRAP. CDR3 region: CASGLVPDGLRHTEAFF. The CDR3, as DNA: TGTGCTAGTGGTTTGGTGCCTGACGGGTTAAGACACACTGAAGCTTTCTTT.

V gene TRBV7-2 combines with J gene TRBJ2-1; D call uncertain. The CDR3 sequence is 15 residues long. The germline CDR1 and CDR2 sequences are SGHTA and FQGNSA. V shed 1 base and J shed 4 bases, with 11 bases lying between them. As DNA, the CDR3 is TGTGCCAGCAGCTTAGTTCTTGCCGGGTACAATGAGCAGTTCTTC. This sequence encodes CASSLVLAGYNEQFF.

V and J are TRBV7-3 and TRBJ2-5, with D uncertain. Germline assignment: CDR1 SGHTA and CDR2 FQGTGA. The CDR3 is 15 amino acids. With 4 bases removed from V and 1 base from J, the gap between germline ends came to 13 bases. The CDR3, as DNA: TGTGCCAGCAGCTCCCCCCCATCGTTCCAAGAGACCCAGTACTTC. Translation: CASSSPPSFQETQYF.

The DNA for the CDR3 is TGTGCCAGTAGTCCCGGGTGGCAGCCCCAGCATTTT. Translating gives CASSPGWQPQHF. The rearrangement uses TRBV19 and TRBJ1-5, with D unclear. The V gene's germline CDR1 is LNHDA and CDR2 SQIVND (reference sequence). The CDR3 loop spans 12 amino acids. V dropped 5 bases and J dropped 7 bases, with 9 bases sitting between them.

This chain links TRBV5-1 with TRBJ2-1, with a weak D call TRBD1 (6 bases). CDR3 length equals 14 residues. Trimming took 4 bases from V and 5 from J, leaving 13 bases between them. Germline V gene sequence: CDR1 SGHRS, CDR2 YFSETQ. CDR3 bases: TGCGCCAGCAGCAGACAACAGGGTAACAATGAGCAGTTCTTC. Protein product: CASSRQQGNNEQFF.

The J gene is TRBJ2-7, the V gene TRBV6-5; 12 nucleotides line up with TRBD1. CDR3 length: 15 amino acids. The germline V gene has CDR1 MNHEY and CDR2 SVGAGI. With 2 bases clipped from V and 6 bases from J, the junction kept 5 bases outside the gene matches. The CDR3 DNA is TGTGCCAGCAGTTACCAAGGGACAGGGGGCCTCGAGCAGTACTTC. It specifies CASSYQGTGGLEQYF.

The V gene is TRBV5-1, the J gene TRBJ2-2; a possible D gene is TRBD2 (5 bases). This CDR3 has 13 residues. Germline V gene data show CDR1 as SGHRS and CDR2 as YFSETQ. The germline V and J ends were trimmed by 4 bases and 6 bases, with 10 bases remaining between them. CDR3 residues: CASSLSGSGELFF. Here the CDR3 DNA reads TGCGCCAGCAGCCTGAGCGGATCCGGGGAGCTGTTTTTT.

The chain is built from TRBV19 and TRBJ1-4; D perhaps matches TRBD1 (6 bases). CDR1 is LNHDA, CDR2 SQIVND, per germline (reference sequence). The V end was cut by 6 bases, the J end by 0 bases, with 23 bases between. There are 19 residues in the CDR3. CDR3 nucleotides: TGTGCCAGTAGCAACACCGGGGGACAAGGAGAGCCAACTAATGAAAAACTGTTTTTT. Its translation is CASSNTGGQGEPTNEKLFF.

This clone was counted a few times. This chain joins TRBV9 and TRBJ1-2; possibly TRBD1 for D (6 bases). CDR3 length equals 14 residues. The V and J ends lost 0 bases and 8 bases respectively, with 14 bases between them. Germline V gene data show CDR1 as SGDLS and CDR2 as YYNGEE. CDR3 in DNA: TGTGCCAGCAGCGTAGCTGGGACACCGAGCGGCTACACCTTC. Its translation is CASSVAGTPSGYTF.

This chain joins TRBV5-1 and TRBJ1-3; 8 bases line up with TRBD1. This CDR3 is 15 amino acids long. The junction had 7 bases not matched to a gene; V was cut back by 4 bases and J by 4 bases. CDR1 is SGHRS, CDR2 YFSETQ, per germline. As DNA, the CDR3 is TGCGCCAGCAGCGGGGGACAGGCCCGAGGAAACACCATATATTTT. Translating gives CASSGGQARGNTIYF.

V is TRBV27 and J is TRBJ2-7; D unresolved. Germline V gene sequence: CDR1 MNHEY, CDR2 SMNVEV (reference sequence). The CDR3 totals 15 residues. Between the trimmed V and J ends, which lost 3 bases and 6 bases, there was a span of 18 bases. CDR3 DNA: TGTGCCAGCAGTTTTGGAAAGAGTCCAGGCGTCGAGCAGTACTTC. It yields the protein CASSFGKSPGVEQYF.

V and J are TRBV18 and TRBJ2-4; 10 bases map to TRBD1. Germline loops: CDR1 KGHSH, CDR2 LQKENI. CDR3 length: 16 residues. The V gene end was trimmed by 1 base and the J gene end by 2 bases; junction bases not matched to a gene: 2. DNA for the CDR3: TGTGCCAGCTCACCACGGGACAGGGGTCCCAAAAACATTCAGTACTTC. Translation gives CASSPRDRGPKNIQYF.

The V gene is TRBV25-1, the J gene TRBJ1-1; a weak D match, TRBD1 (5 bases). The V end was cut by 3 bases, the J end by 0 bases, with 14 bases between. Germline CDR1 reads MGHDK; CDR2 reads SYGVNS. The CDR3 runs to 16 residues. The CDR3 protein is CASSDLSGGVNTEAFF. For the CDR3, the DNA is TGTGCCAGCAGTGATCTTTCCGGAGGGGTGAACACTGAAGCTTTCTTT.